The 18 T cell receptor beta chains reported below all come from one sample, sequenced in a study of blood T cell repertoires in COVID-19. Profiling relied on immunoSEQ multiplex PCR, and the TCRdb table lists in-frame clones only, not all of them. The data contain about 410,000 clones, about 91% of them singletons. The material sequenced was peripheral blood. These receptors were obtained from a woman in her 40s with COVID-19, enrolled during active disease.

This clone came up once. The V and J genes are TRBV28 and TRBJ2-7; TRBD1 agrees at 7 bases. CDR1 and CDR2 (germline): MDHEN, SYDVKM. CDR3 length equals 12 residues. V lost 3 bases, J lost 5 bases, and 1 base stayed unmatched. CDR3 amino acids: CASSLTGNEQYF. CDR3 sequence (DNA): TGTGCCAGCAGTTTGACAGGGAACGAGCAGTACTTC.

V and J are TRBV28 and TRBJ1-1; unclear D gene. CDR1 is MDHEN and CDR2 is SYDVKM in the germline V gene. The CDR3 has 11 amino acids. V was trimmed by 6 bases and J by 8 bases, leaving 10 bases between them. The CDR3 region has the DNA TGTGCCAGCAGCTCCATACTCGAAGCTTTCTTT. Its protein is CASSSILEAFF. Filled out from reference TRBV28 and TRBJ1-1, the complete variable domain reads DVKVTQSSRYLVKRTGEKVFLECVQDMDHENMFWYRQDPGLGLRLIYFSYDVKMKEKGDIPEGYSVSREKKERFSLILESASTNQTSMYLCASSSILEAFFGQGTRLTVV.

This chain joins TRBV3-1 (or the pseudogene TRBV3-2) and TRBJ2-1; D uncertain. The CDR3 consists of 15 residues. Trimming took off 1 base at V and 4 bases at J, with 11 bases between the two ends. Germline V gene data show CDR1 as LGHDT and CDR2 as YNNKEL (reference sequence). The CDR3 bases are TGTGCCAGCAGCCAAGTGAGCGATTTATACAATGAGCAGTTCTTC. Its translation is CASSQVSDLYNEQFF.

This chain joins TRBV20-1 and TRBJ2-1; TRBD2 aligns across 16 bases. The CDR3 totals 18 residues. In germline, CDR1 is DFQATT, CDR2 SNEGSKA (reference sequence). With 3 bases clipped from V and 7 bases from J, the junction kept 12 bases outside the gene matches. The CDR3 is CSASDPGTSGGAENEQFF. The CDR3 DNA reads TGCAGTGCTAGTGACCCCGGGACTAGCGGGGGGGCCGAGAATGAGCAGTTCTTC.

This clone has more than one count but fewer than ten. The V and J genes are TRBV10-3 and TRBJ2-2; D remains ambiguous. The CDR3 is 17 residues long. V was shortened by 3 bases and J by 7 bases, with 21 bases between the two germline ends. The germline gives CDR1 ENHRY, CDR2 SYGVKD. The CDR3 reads CAISDRKSSVGFGELFF. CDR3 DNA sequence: TGTGCCATCAGTGATCGGAAGTCTTCAGTCGGGTTCGGGGAGCTGTTTTTT.

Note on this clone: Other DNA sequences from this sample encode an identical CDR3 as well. The CDR3 DNA sequence: TGTGCCAGCAGCGTAGGTCAGGGGTTGTACAATGAGCAGTTCTTC. Its translation: CASSVGQGLYNEQFF. The chain recombines TRBV9 with TRBJ2-1, with D possibly being TRBD1 (6 bases). CDR1 and CDR2 from the germline V gene are SGDLS and YYNGEE. The CDR3 is 15 amino acids. Trimming removed 0 bases at V and 4 bases at J, with 11 bases between.

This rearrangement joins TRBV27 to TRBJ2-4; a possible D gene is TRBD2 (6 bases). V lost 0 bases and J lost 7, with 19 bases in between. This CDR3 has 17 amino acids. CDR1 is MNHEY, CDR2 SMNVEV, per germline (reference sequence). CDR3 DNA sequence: TGTGCCAGCAGTTTATCGAGTGCGGGGTTATTGGCTAACATTCAGTACTTC. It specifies CASSLSSAGLLANIQYF.

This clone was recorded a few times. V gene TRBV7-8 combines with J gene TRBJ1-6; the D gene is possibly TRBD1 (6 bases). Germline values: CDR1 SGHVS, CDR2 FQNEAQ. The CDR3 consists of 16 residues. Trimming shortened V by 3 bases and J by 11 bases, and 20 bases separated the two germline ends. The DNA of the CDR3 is TGTGCCAGCAGCTTCGCAACAGGGCCCAATCAACCACCCCTCCACTTT. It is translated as CASSFATGPNQPPLHF.

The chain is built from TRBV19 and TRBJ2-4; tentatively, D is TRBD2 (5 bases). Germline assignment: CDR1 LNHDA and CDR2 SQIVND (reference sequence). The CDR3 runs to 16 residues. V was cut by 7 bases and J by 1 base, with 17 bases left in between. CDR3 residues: CASTPRWEPAKNIQYF. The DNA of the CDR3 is TGTGCCAGTACCCCACGGTGGGAGCCGGCCAAAAACATTCAGTACTTC.

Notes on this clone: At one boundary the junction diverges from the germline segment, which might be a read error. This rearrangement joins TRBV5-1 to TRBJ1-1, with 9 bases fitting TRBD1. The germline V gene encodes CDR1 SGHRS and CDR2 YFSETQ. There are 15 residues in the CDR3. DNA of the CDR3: TGCGCCAGCAGCCCCCGGACAGGGGAGAACGCTGAAGCTTTCTTT. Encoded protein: CASSPRTGENAEAFF.

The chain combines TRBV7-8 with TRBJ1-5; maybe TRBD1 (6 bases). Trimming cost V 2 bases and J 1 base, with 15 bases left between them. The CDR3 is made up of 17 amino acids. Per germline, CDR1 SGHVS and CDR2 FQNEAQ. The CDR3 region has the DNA TGTGCCAGCAGCTTAAGACAGGCCAGTTCGAGCAATCAGCCCCAGCATTTT. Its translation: CASSLRQASSSNQPQHF.

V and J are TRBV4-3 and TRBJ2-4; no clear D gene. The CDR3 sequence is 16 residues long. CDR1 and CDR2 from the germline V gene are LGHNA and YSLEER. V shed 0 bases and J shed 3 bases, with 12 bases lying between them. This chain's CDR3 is CASSQDDMSGKNIQYF. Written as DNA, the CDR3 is TGCGCCAGCAGCCAAGATGACATGAGTGGCAAAAACATTCAGTACTTC.

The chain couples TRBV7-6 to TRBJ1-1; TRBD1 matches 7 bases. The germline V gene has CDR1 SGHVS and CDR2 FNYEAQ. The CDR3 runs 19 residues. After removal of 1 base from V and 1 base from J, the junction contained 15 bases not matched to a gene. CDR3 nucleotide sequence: TGTGCCAGCAGCTTAGTCGGATGGCAGGGGGAAGGTGGGAACACTGAAGCTTTCTTT. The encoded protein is CASSLVGWQGEGGNTEAFF.

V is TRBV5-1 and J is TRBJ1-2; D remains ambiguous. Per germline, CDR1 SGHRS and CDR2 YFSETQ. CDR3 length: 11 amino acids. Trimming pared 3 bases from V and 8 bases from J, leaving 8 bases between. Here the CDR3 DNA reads TGCGCCAGCAGCTGGGCGGGGGGCTACACCTTC. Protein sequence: CASSWAGGYTF.

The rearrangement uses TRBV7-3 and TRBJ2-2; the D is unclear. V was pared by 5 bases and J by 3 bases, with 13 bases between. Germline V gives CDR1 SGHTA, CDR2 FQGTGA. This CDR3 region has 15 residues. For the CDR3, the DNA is TGTGCCAGCAGCCCAGTTCGTCCACACACCGGGGAGCTGTTTTTT. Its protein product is CASSPVRPHTGELFF.

CDR3 in DNA: TGTGCCAGCAGCTTATTATACAGGGCAAGCGAAAAACTGTTTTTT. Its translation is CASSLLYRASEKLFF. The chain carries TRBV11-2 and TRBJ1-4; tentative D call: TRBD1 (6 bases). Germline V CDR1 and CDR2: SGHAT, FQNNGV. V lost 2 bases and J 8 bases, leaving 15 bases between the germline ends. This CDR3 has 15 residues.

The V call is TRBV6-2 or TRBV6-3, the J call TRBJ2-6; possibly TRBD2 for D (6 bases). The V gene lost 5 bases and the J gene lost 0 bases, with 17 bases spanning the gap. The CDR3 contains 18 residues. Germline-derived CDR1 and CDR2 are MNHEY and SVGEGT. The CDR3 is CASSSPPGLTSGANVLTF. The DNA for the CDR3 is TGTGCCAGCAGTAGCCCCCCGGGACTGACCTCTGGGGCCAACGTCCTGACTTTC.

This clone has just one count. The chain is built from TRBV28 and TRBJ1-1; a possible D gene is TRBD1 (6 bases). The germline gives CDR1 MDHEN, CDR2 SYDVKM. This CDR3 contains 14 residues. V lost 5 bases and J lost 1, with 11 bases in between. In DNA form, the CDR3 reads TGTGCCAGCAGTACCGGGACAACGAACACTGAAGCTTTCTTT. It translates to CASSTGTTNTEAFF.